A single sample gave rise to the 7 T cell receptor beta chains below, sequenced in a study of blood T cell repertoires in COVID-19. TCRdb's copy holds only in-frame clones and misses some; the assay was immunoSEQ multiplex PCR. The sample shows 150,000 to 250,000 clones, around 90% of them seen only once. Material: PBMCs or T cells enriched from blood (not recorded which). These receptors were taken from a woman in her 30s who had recovered from COVID-19.

This sequence joins TRBV7-2 and TRBJ1-1; D is undetermined. This CDR3 is built from 15 residues. V shed 5 bases and J shed 0 bases, with 13 bases lying between them. CDR1 is SGHTA and CDR2 is FQGNSA in the germline V gene. CDR3 DNA: TGTGCCAGCAGCCCGGAGAGGCAGATGAACACTGAAGCTTTCTTT. It is translated as CASSPERQMNTEAFF.

The rearrangement uses TRBV13 and TRBJ2-7, with 14 bases lining up with TRBD2. This CDR3 has 16 residues. CDR1 and CDR2 (germline): PRHDT, FYEKMQ (reference sequence). Trimming at V came to 5 bases and at J to 6 bases, leaving 9 bases not matched to a gene. The CDR3 reads CASSEGLAGELGEQYF. The CDR3 nucleotides are TGTGCCAGCAGCGAGGGACTAGCGGGAGAGTTAGGCGAGCAGTACTTC.

This clone was recorded only once. This chain links TRBV24-1 with TRBJ1-2; D unresolved. Per germline, CDR1 KGHDR and CDR2 SFDVKD. The CDR3 consists of 15 residues. V lost 1 base and J lost 3, with 11 bases in between. CDR3 residues: CATSDFPTEYYGYTF. Here the CDR3 DNA reads TGTGCCACCAGTGATTTCCCGACGGAGTACTATGGCTACACCTTC.

The genes are TRBV13 and TRBJ2-3; D unclear. The CDR3 is made up of 14 amino acids. Trimming stripped 1 base from V and 3 bases from J, with 8 bases between. Per the germline V gene, CDR1 is PRHDT and CDR2 is FYEKMQ (reference sequence). The CDR3 sequence is CASSLVGRTDTQYF. CDR3 bases: TGTGCCAGCAGCTTAGTGGGCAGAACAGATACGCAGTATTTT.

The V and J genes are TRBV28 and TRBJ2-7; 7 nucleotides match TRBD1. The CDR3 is 14 residues long. Germline CDR1 reads MDHEN; CDR2 reads SYDVKM. Trimming cost V 6 bases and J 3 bases; bases outside gene matches: 8. This chain's CDR3 is CASRIYRGYYEQYF. The CDR3 DNA sequence: TGTGCCAGCAGGATTTACAGGGGATACTACGAGCAGTACTTC.

The chain joins TRBV7-3 to TRBJ1-1; D is possibly TRBD1 (5 bases). V lost 0 bases and J 2 bases, leaving 10 bases between the germline ends. From germline, CDR1 is SGHTA and CDR2 FQGTGA. The CDR3 is 15 amino acids. The CDR3 nucleotides are TGTGCCAGCAGCTTAACGGGGCAGGGAAACACTGAAGCTTTCTTT. Its protein is CASSLTGQGNTEAFF.

The V gene is TRBV4-3, the J gene TRBJ2-1, with 7 bases that match TRBD2. Germline V gives CDR1 LGHNA, CDR2 YSLEER. CDR3 length: 15 amino acids. After removal of 3 bases from V and 7 bases from J, the junction contained 9 bases not matched to a gene. The CDR3 DNA follows: TGCGCCAGCAGCCAGCTACTTCTAGCGGAGAATGAGCAGTTCTTC. Translating it yields CASSQLLLAENEQFF.